One sample yielded the 13 T cell receptor beta chains listed below, sequenced in a study of T cell responses to AZD1222 COVID-19 vaccine. Generated by immunoSEQ multiplex PCR, the TCRdb table keeps only in-frame clones and is missing some. Here the sample spans tens of thousands of clones, roughly 90% being singletons. Sequencing was performed on peripheral blood, taken 28 days after the second AZD1222 dose. These receptors were collected from an adult who received the AZD1222 COVID-19 vaccine.

By share, this clone counts as large. The rearrangement joins TRBV14 to TRBJ2-1; D gene uncertain. This CDR3 is 15 amino acids long. Trimming removed 0 bases from V and 6 bases from J, with 12 bases in between. Germline assignment: CDR1 SGHDN and CDR2 FVKESK. CDR3 sequence reads: CASSQDWTAVNEQFF. The CDR3 nucleotides are TGTGCCAGCAGCCAAGATTGGACCGCGGTCAATGAGCAGTTCTTC. Combining the CDR3 with reference TRBV14 and TRBJ2-1 gives the whole variable domain EAGVTQFPSHSVIEKGQTVTLRCDPISGHDNLYWYRRVMGKEIKFLLHFVKESKQDESGMPNNRFLAERTGGTYSTLKVQPAELEDSGVYFCASSQDWTAVNEQFFGPGTRLTVL.

The rearrangement uses TRBV19 and TRBJ2-5; tentative D call: TRBD1 (6 bases). This CDR3 comprises 14 residues. V was pared by 6 bases and J by 0 bases, with 11 bases between. Germline V gene sequence: CDR1 LNHDA, CDR2 SQIVND (reference sequence). The CDR3 nucleotides read TGTGCCAGTAGCAGGACAGCTAACCAAGAGACCCAGTACTTC. This codes for CASSRTANQETQYF.

The V gene is TRBV18, the J gene TRBJ2-7; D possibly corresponds to TRBD2 (6 bases). The CDR3 runs 14 residues. Trimming took off 4 bases at V and 7 bases at J, with 17 bases between the two ends. In germline, CDR1 is KGHSH, CDR2 LQKENI. The CDR3 nucleotides are TGTGCCAGCTCACTCGGGACTTCCATGGGAGAGCAGTACTTC. Protein: CASSLGTSMGEQYF.

The rearrangement uses TRBV4-1 and TRBJ1-1; TRBD1 agrees at 7 bases. After removal of 1 base from V and 12 bases from J, the junction contained 14 bases not matched to a gene. This CDR3 contains 15 residues. The germline gives CDR1 MGHRA, CDR2 YSYEKL. The CDR3 loop reads CASSQGTGERRTSFF. The CDR3 DNA follows: TGCGCCAGCAGCCAAGGAACAGGGGAACGGCGAACATCTTTCTTT.

As for this clone: A read error may produce the germline difference seen at one junction end. The chain employs TRBV9 and TRBJ2-3; either TRBD1 or TRBD2 may supply D (6 bases each). This CDR3 comprises 18 residues. Germline assignment: CDR1 SGDLS and CDR2 YYNGEE. The CDR3 nucleotides read TGTGCCAGCAGCGTAGCTTCCTCCGGGACGGGGGCAACAGGTACGCAGTATTTT. As protein: CASSVASSGTGATGTQYF.

The chain joins TRBV19 to TRBJ2-5; TRBD2 matches at 8 bases. The CDR3 covers 12 residues. Germline assignment: CDR1 LNHDA and CDR2 SQIVND (reference sequence). V gave up 11 bases and J gave up 2 bases; unmatched junction bases: 4. The CDR3: CAGKRGQETQYF. DNA for the CDR3: TGTGCCGGCAAGCGGGGGCAAGAGACCCAGTACTTC. The full variable domain, completed using reference TRBV19 and TRBJ2-5, is DGGITQSPKYLFRKEGQNVTLSCEQNLNHDAMYWYRQDPGQGLRLIYYSQIVNDFQKGDIAEGYSVSREKKESFPLTVTSAQKNPTAFYLCAGKRGQETQYFGPGTRLLVL.

As regards this clone: Other DNA variants within this sample encode the same CDR3. The rearrangement links TRBV6-6 to TRBJ1-4; the match to TRBD1 covers 8 bases. Germline V gene sequence: CDR1 MNHNY, CDR2 SVGAGI (reference sequence). V shed 5 bases, J shed 8 bases, and the junction held 13 bases outside the gene matches. The CDR3 totals 16 residues. The CDR3 DNA reads TGTGCCAGCAGTAGCGTACGAACAGGGGGGAGGGAAAAACTGTTTTTT. Translation gives CASSSVRTGGREKLFF.

This chain uses TRBV11-3 with TRBJ1-2; weak D call: TRBD1 (5 bases). Trimming took off 5 bases at V and 2 bases at J, with 9 bases between the two ends. Germline loops: CDR1 SGHNT, CDR2 YENEEA. This CDR3 is built from 13 residues. CDR3 in DNA: TGTGCCAGCAGCCCCGGGGGAAACTATGGCTACACCTTC. It encodes CASSPGGNYGYTF.

The CDR3 protein is CASSLGDRDRGYGYTF. CDR3 DNA sequence: TGTGCCAGCAGCTTGGGGGACAGGGACAGGGGCTATGGCTACACCTTC. The chain recombines TRBV7-9 with TRBJ1-2; 10 bases map to TRBD1. From germline, CDR1 is SEHNR and CDR2 FQNEAQ (reference sequence). J was trimmed by 4 bases and V by 3 bases; bases with no gene match: 8. The CDR3 extends over 16 amino acids. The whole variable domain, filled in from reference TRBV7-9 and TRBJ1-2, reads DTGVSQNPRHKITKRGQNVTFRCDPISEHNRLYWYRQTLGQGPEFLTYFQNEAQLEKSRLLSDRFSAERPKGSFSTLEIQRTEQGDSAMYLCASSLGDRDRGYGYTFGSGTRLTVV.

The genes are TRBV18 and TRBJ1-1; 7 nucleotides agree with TRBD1. J gave up 6 bases and V 3 bases, and 10 bases lay outside the gene matches. CDR3 length equals 15 residues. The germline V gene encodes CDR1 KGHSH and CDR2 LQKENI. This chain's CDR3 is CASSPQQGSRAEAFF. In DNA form, the CDR3 reads TGTGCCAGCTCACCGCAACAGGGGAGTAGGGCTGAAGCTTTCTTT.

The chain links TRBV19 to TRBJ1-4, with D unclear. Germline values: CDR1 LNHDA, CDR2 SQIVND (reference sequence). V was pared by 3 bases and J by 0 bases, with 8 bases between. The CDR3 contains 15 residues. The DNA of the CDR3 is TGTGCCAGTAGTATGAGCAGGTCAACTAATGAAAAACTGTTTTTT. It is translated as CASSMSRSTNEKLFF.

This clone has a handful of counts. The chain has TRBV6-5 and TRBJ1-1; D is uncertain. The germline gives CDR1 MNHEY, CDR2 SVGAGI. Between the trimmed V and J ends, which lost 5 bases and 1 base, there was a span of 14 bases. The CDR3 sequence is 15 residues long. CDR3 DNA sequence: TGTGCCAGCAGTAGGAGACGGGTTACGAACACTGAAGCTTTCTTT. It translates to CASSRRRVTNTEAFF.

The chain employs TRBV9 and TRBJ2-2; D is unclear. Germline V CDR1 and CDR2: SGDLS, YYNGEE. V lost 7 bases and J 6 bases, leaving 25 bases between the germline ends. The CDR3 sequence is 17 residues long. As DNA, the CDR3 is TGTGCCAGCGAGAACCCCAGAGCCGAGGTGGGCTCCGGGGAGCTGTTTTTT. This gives the protein CASENPRAEVGSGELFF. Variable domain in full (rest from reference TRBV9 and TRBJ2-2): DSGVTQTPKHLITATGQRVTLRCSPRSGDLSVYWYQQSLDQGLQFLIQYYNGEERAKGNILERFSAQQFPDLHSELNLSSLELGDSALYFCASENPRAEVGSGELFFGEGSRLTVL.